Given below is one TCR beta chain in context. Its antigen is not identified. Possible read error: a much larger clone is one base away. The CDR3 end shows no conserved phenylalanine or tryptophan, and so a read error is likely. V was cut by 2 bases and J by 5 bases, with 10 bases left in between. This CDR3 spans 14 amino acids. This sample was taken from a study of blood T cells in healthy people across ages. At least 5 micrograms of total RNA were extracted per sample. Findings of the study overall: Naive T cell percentage by flow cytometry tracked strongly with beta diversity. Diversity figures derived from one million T cells were judged to underestimate the true value.

A sample-barcoded 5' primer and a J-beta primer mix were used in a second PCR of about 7 to 11 cycles. The template-switch adaptor, which had 12 random nucleotides, put a tag on each cDNA molecule. TCRdb re-derived calls from the 5' RACE reads in MiXCR, one entry per CDR3 protein. Here the sample spans more than 1,400,000 distinct CDR3 sequences, around two fifths being singletons. The chain is built from TRBV12-3 or TRBV12-4 and TRBJ2-1; D may be TRBD1 (5 bases). The clonotype originates from a woman aged 18-30 years in good health. Sequencing was carried out using blood. The CDR3 DNA sequence: TGTGCCAGCAGTTTACGTACACAGGACAATGAGCAGTTCTTA. This gives the protein CASSLRTQDNEQFL.